Reported below is one T cell receptor beta chain. This record belongs to a study of blood T cell repertoires in COVID-19. Background on the study: Sites in the United States, Italy and Spain provided acute and convalescent COVID-19 samples.

Repertoires were generated with immunoSEQ multiplex PCR, while TCRdb's copy carries only in-frame clones and drops some. Of some 380,000 clones in the sample, 70% to 90% are singletons; the top ten hold 1% to 1.5%. Allocation to cohorts depended on clinical history reported by the participants. Sequenced: PBMCs or T cells enriched from blood (not recorded which). This receptor was taken from a man aged 25-45 years who had recovered from COVID-19.

For the CDR3, the DNA is TGTGCCAGCAGCCGAGACATCCCCTCCTACAATGAGCAGTTCTTC. Its protein product is CASSRDIPSYNEQFF. This sequence joins TRBV6-5 and TRBJ2-1; D is undetermined. With 6 bases removed from V and 0 bases from J, the gap between germline ends came to 12 bases. Germline V gives CDR1 MNHEY, CDR2 SVGAGI. The CDR3 extends over 15 amino acids.